The 32 T cell receptor beta chains given below trace back to one sample, sequenced in a study of blood T cells in healthy people across ages. Through a sample-barcoded 5' primer and a J-beta primer mix, a second PCR was run for about 7 to 12 cycles. TCRdb redid the calling of the 5' RACE reads with MiXCR, one entry per CDR3 protein. Of 1.4 million or so distinct CDR3 sequences listed, less than 45% were seen once; the top ten hold around 4%. The specimen was blood. Receptors originate from a woman between 18 and 29 years old in good health.

J is TRBJ2-7 and V is TRBV11-3; D is possibly TRBD1 (8 bases). This CDR3 has 17 residues. The V and J ends lost 4 bases and 7 bases respectively, with 26 bases between them. Germline CDR1 and CDR2: SGHNT and YENEEA. The CDR3 DNA reads TGTGCCAGCAGCTCAGGGGGCCCGGGGGGCCCTTACAATGAGCAGTACTTC. Translation gives CASSSGGPGGPYNEQYF. The variable domain in full, with the rest retrieved from reference TRBV11-3 and TRBJ2-7, is EAGVVQSPRYKIIEKKQPVAFWCNPISGHNTLYWYLQNLGQGPELLIRYENEEAVDDSQLPKDRFSAERLKGVDSTLKIQPAELGDSAVYLCASSSGGPGGPYNEQYFGPGTRLTVT.

The V call is TRBV29-1, the J call TRBJ2-5; D not certain. CDR3 length: 13 amino acids. Germline V gives CDR1 SQVTM, CDR2 ANQGSEA. Trimming stripped 5 bases from V and 1 base from J, with 11 bases between. The CDR3 loop is CSVRGVVQETQYF. CDR3 coding DNA: TGCAGCGTTCGTGGTGTTGTCCAAGAGACCCAGTACTTC. The complete variable domain, with remaining parts taken from reference TRBV29-1 and TRBJ2-5, reads SAVISQKPSRDICQRGTSLTIQCQVDSQVTMMFWYRQQPGQSLTLIATANQGSEATYESGFVIDKFPISRPNLTFSTLTVSNMSPEDSSIYLCSVRGVVQETQYFGPGTRLLVL.

This clonotype was detected ten times or more. The CDR3 sequence is CASSPEGAGGYTF. DNA of the CDR3: TGCGCCAGCAGCCCGGAGGGGGCCGGAGGCTACACCTTC. The V gene is TRBV5-1, the J gene TRBJ1-2; 7 bases fit TRBD1. Trimming removed 4 bases from V and 8 bases from J; junction bases left unmatched: 8. The CDR3 spans 13 residues. Germline V gene data show CDR1 as SGHRS and CDR2 as YFSETQ. Combining the CDR3 with reference TRBV5-1 and TRBJ1-2 gives the whole variable domain KAGVTQTPRYLIKTRGQQVTLSCSPISGHRSVSWYQQTPGQGLQFLFEYFSETQRNKGNFPGRFSGRQFSNSRSEMNVSTLELGDSALYLCASSPEGAGGYTFGSGTRLTVV.

This clonotype appeared a few times. This sequence joins TRBV3-1 and TRBJ1-2, with D maybe TRBD1 (6 bases). CDR1 and CDR2 (germline): LGHDT, YNNKEL (reference sequence). The germline V and J ends were trimmed by 2 bases and 8 bases, with 18 bases remaining between them. The CDR3 is 15 amino acids. The CDR3 loop is CASSQTGIVTGGYTF. The CDR3 DNA is TGTGCCAGCAGCCAAACAGGGATCGTTACGGGCGGCTACACCTTC.

This rearrangement joins TRBV28 to TRBJ2-2; 9 nucleotides align to TRBD1. Germline CDR1 MDHEN, CDR2 SYDVKM. V trimming: 6 bases; J trimming: 5 bases; junction bases outside the gene matches: 7. The CDR3 is made up of 15 amino acids. CDR3 nucleotide sequence: TGTGCCAGCAGCCGATTGACAGGGGGGACCGGGGAGCTGTTTTTT. It codes for CASSRLTGGTGELFF. Filled out from reference TRBV28 and TRBJ2-2, the complete variable domain reads DVKVTQSSRYLVKRTGEKVFLECVQDMDHENMFWYRQDPGLGLRLIYFSYDVKMKEKGDIPEGYSVSREKKERFSLILESASTNQTSMYLCASSRLTGGTGELFFGEGSRLTVL.

This chain connects TRBV6-5 to TRBJ1-2; perhaps TRBD1 as D (5 bases). The CDR3 is made up of 16 amino acids. Germline CDR1 is MNHEY and CDR2 is SVGAGI. With 7 bases removed from V and 4 bases from J, the gap between germline ends came to 22 bases. CDR3 protein: CASTPTMTRGIYGYTF. The CDR3 coding sequence is TGTGCCAGCACCCCTACAATGACACGGGGGATCTATGGCTACACCTTC.

The chain links TRBV27 to TRBJ2-5, with 14 bases lining up with TRBD2. The CDR3 extends over 16 amino acids. Germline V CDR1 and CDR2: MNHEY, SMNVEV (reference sequence). V gave up 4 bases and J gave up 3 bases; unmatched junction bases: 4. CDR3 loop: CASSSLGLAGEETQYF. The CDR3 nucleotides are TGTGCCAGCAGTTCCCTGGGACTAGCGGGAGAAGAGACCCAGTACTTC.

The genes are TRBV20-1 and TRBJ2-1; the D gene is possibly TRBD1 (6 bases). The CDR3 extends over 11 amino acids. CDR1 is DFQATT and CDR2 is SNEGSKA in the germline V gene (reference sequence). Deletions cut 5 bases from V and 7 bases from J, with 9 bases between. As DNA, the CDR3 is TGCAGTGCTTCCCAGGGGAATGAGCAGTTCTTC. Translation gives CSASQGNEQFF.

This clonotype was observed a handful of times. The rearrangement joins TRBV4-3 to TRBJ2-7; 9 positions match TRBD1. The CDR3 contains 15 residues. Per germline, CDR1 LGHNA and CDR2 YSLEER. The trim removed 0 bases at V and 7 bases at J, leaving 7 bases unmatched. Here the CDR3 DNA reads TGCGCCAGCAGCCAAGAAACAGGGGGCCCCCGAGAGCAGTACTTC. Amino acid sequence: CASSQETGGPREQYF.

This clonotype was counted only a few times. The chain combines TRBV12-3 or TRBV12-4 with TRBJ2-3; D possibly corresponds to TRBD1 (6 bases). The CDR3 sequence is 14 residues long. Between the trimmed V and J ends, which lost 6 bases and 4 bases, there was a span of 14 bases. The CDR3 bases are TGTGCCAGCAGCCCGAGACAGGTTCCAGATACGCAGTATTTT. The encoded protein is CASSPRQVPDTQYF.

In this sample, this clonotype turned up a few times. This chain uses TRBV12-3 or TRBV12-4 with TRBJ2-3; D is perhaps TRBD2 (6 bases). The V gene lost 3 bases and the J gene lost 6 bases, with 13 bases spanning the gap. The CDR3 length is 14 residues. The CDR3 region has the DNA TGTGCCAGCAGTTTTAGCGGCAACTTGGATACGCAGTATTTT. This sequence encodes CASSFSGNLDTQYF.

The chain couples TRBV7-8 to TRBJ2-2; unclear D gene. CDR3 length equals 13 residues. Germline V gene lookup returns CDR1 SGHVS and CDR2 FQNEAQ. V gave up 2 bases and J gave up 7 bases, with 8 bases separating them. The CDR3 is CASSLYGHGELFF. CDR3 in DNA: TGTGCCAGCAGCTTATATGGCCACGGGGAGCTGTTTTTT.

This clonotype was detected only once. The genes are TRBV6-2 or TRBV6-3 and TRBJ2-4; 8 bases agree with TRBD2. V was pared by 5 bases and J by 13 bases, with 13 bases of the junction left unmatched. From germline, CDR1 is MNHEY and CDR2 SVGEGT. The CDR3 runs to 14 residues. The CDR3 nucleotides read TGTGCCAGCAGTCTGATCCAGCGGGAGACGAGGCAGTACTTC. Protein sequence: CASSLIQRETRQYF.

This rearrangement joins TRBV2 to TRBJ2-1; TRBD2 matches 9 bases. V lost 10 bases, J lost 3 bases, and 10 bases stayed unmatched. The CDR3 has 15 amino acids. Germline CDR1 SNHLY, CDR2 FYNNEI. As DNA, the CDR3 is TGTGCCACCCGGGGGAGCGGGGGGAACTACAATGAGCAGTTCTTC. As protein: CATRGSGGNYNEQFF.

The chain combines TRBV4-1 with TRBJ2-7; tentative D call: TRBD1 (5 bases). From germline, CDR1 is MGHRA and CDR2 YSYEKL. Trimming took off 0 bases at V and 8 bases at J, with 20 bases between the two ends. The CDR3 spans 16 residues. CDR3 region: CASSQDYGAGPGKQYF. CDR3 DNA sequence: TGCGCCAGCAGCCAAGATTATGGGGCCGGGCCAGGCAAGCAGTACTTC.

This clonotype was detected many times. V usage is TRBV6-2 or TRBV6-3 and J usage is TRBJ2-3; D perhaps matches TRBD1 (6 bases). Germline values: CDR1 MNHEY, CDR2 SVGEGT. V lost 4 bases and J lost 6, with 8 bases in between. The CDR3 covers 12 residues. The CDR3 spells CASSFDRDTQYF. DNA of the CDR3: TGTGCCAGCAGTTTCGACAGGGATACGCAGTATTTT.

The chain carries TRBV7-2 and TRBJ2-7; D possibly corresponds to TRBD2 (6 bases). The germline gives CDR1 SGHTA, CDR2 FQGNSA. This CDR3 region has 14 residues. Trimming pared 0 bases from V and 2 bases from J, leaving 8 bases between. CDR3 region: CASSLAPGAYEQYF. DNA of the CDR3: TGTGCCAGCAGCTTAGCCCCGGGAGCCTACGAGCAGTACTTC. The full variable domain, completed using reference TRBV7-2 and TRBJ2-7, is GAGVSQSPSNKVTEKGKDVELRCDPISGHTALYWYRQSLGQGLEFLIYFQGNSAPDKSGLPSDRFSAERTGGSVSTLTIQRTQQEDSAVYLCASSLAPGAYEQYFGPGTRLTVT.

The J gene is TRBJ1-1, the V gene TRBV7-9, with D tentatively TRBD1 (5 bases). Trimming shortened V by 3 bases and J by 5 bases, and 10 bases separated the two germline ends. Germline assignment: CDR1 SEHNR and CDR2 FQNEAQ (reference sequence). The CDR3 extends over 13 amino acids. CDR3 in DNA: TGTGCCAGCAGCTTGAATTCAGGGACTGAAGCTTTCTTT. Amino acid sequence: CASSLNSGTEAFF.

V usage is TRBV27 and J usage is TRBJ2-3; TRBD2 aligns across 8 bases. Trimming cost V 1 base and J 4 bases; bases outside gene matches: 4. This CDR3 has 15 amino acids. Germline assignment: CDR1 MNHEY and CDR2 SMNVEV (reference sequence). CDR3 sequence reads: CASSLYGGRSDTQYF. The CDR3 DNA follows: TGTGCCAGCAGTTTATACGGCGGGAGGTCAGATACGCAGTATTTT.

In its sample, this clonotype was seen a few times. The chain carries TRBV12-3 or TRBV12-4 and TRBJ2-3, with 8 bases matching TRBD1. After removal of 5 bases from V and 0 bases from J, the junction contained 7 bases not matched to a gene. This CDR3 is built from 16 residues. The CDR3 region is CASSNRQGSSTDTQYF. As DNA, the CDR3 is TGTGCCAGCAGTAACCGACAGGGGTCGAGCACAGATACGCAGTATTTT.

Only one count was recorded for this clonotype. V and J are TRBV11-1 and TRBJ2-1, with 15 bases that match TRBD2. Germline assignment: CDR1 SGHAT and CDR2 FQDESV (reference sequence). V shed 2 bases, J shed 3 bases, and the junction held 11 bases outside the gene matches. The CDR3 contains 20 residues. CDR3: CASSLSPRTSGREDYNEQFF. The CDR3 DNA sequence: TGTGCCAGCAGCTTATCCCCGAGGACTAGCGGGAGGGAAGACTACAATGAGCAGTTCTTC.

This clonotype was picked up a small number of times. The J gene is TRBJ2-7, the V gene TRBV7-2; tentatively, D is TRBD1 (6 bases). Between the trimmed V and J ends, which lost 1 base and 2 bases, there was a span of 9 bases. The CDR3 extends over 14 amino acids. The germline V gene encodes CDR1 SGHTA and CDR2 FQGNSA. CDR3 in amino acids: CASSLDWTAYEQYF. In nucleotides, the CDR3 is TGTGCCAGCAGCTTAGATTGGACAGCCTACGAGCAGTACTTC. Supplemented by reference TRBV7-2 and TRBJ2-7, the full variable domain reads GAGVSQSPSNKVTEKGKDVELRCDPISGHTALYWYRQSLGQGLEFLIYFQGNSAPDKSGLPSDRFSAERTGGSVSTLTIQRTQQEDSAVYLCASSLDWTAYEQYFGPGTRLTVT.

The chain carries TRBV27 and TRBJ2-1; 9 nucleotides line up with TRBD2. The V and J ends lost 0 bases and 7 bases, in that order; junction bases with no gene match: 7. CDR3 length: 16 residues. Germline V gives CDR1 MNHEY, CDR2 SMNVEV (reference sequence). CDR3 loop: CASSLSPSGIYNEQFF. The CDR3 bases are TGTGCCAGCAGTTTATCTCCTAGCGGGATATATAATGAGCAGTTCTTC.

The V call is TRBV14, the J call TRBJ2-5; maybe TRBD1 (6 bases). Germline CDR1 is SGHDN and CDR2 is FVKESK. The CDR3 consists of 17 residues. V was pared by 1 base and J by 11 bases, with 26 bases between. The CDR3 nucleotides read TGTGCCAGCAGCCAAGTCAAGGCCAGGGGCACCTACAATGAGCAGTACTTC. It encodes CASSQVKARGTYNEQYF.

The table lists this clonotype with a count of one. The chain has TRBV27 and TRBJ1-2, with TRBD1 identical over 7 bases. V lost 4 bases, J lost 1 base, and 12 bases stayed unmatched. Germline-derived CDR1 and CDR2 are MNHEY and SMNVEV (reference sequence). This CDR3 comprises 17 residues. CDR3 region: CASSSFPGTDINYGYTF. For the CDR3, the DNA is TGTGCCAGCAGTTCATTCCCCGGGACAGATATTAACTATGGCTACACCTTC.

This clonotype has just a few counts. V gene TRBV7-9 combines with J gene TRBJ2-1; 7 positions match TRBD2. Germline V gene sequence: CDR1 SEHNR, CDR2 FQNEAQ (reference sequence). The trim removed 3 bases at V and 2 bases at J, leaving 7 bases unmatched. The CDR3 is 16 amino acids. This CDR3 is CASSFARLAAYNEQFF. CDR3 bases: TGTGCCAGCAGCTTTGCCCGGCTAGCGGCCTACAATGAGCAGTTCTTC.

For the CDR3, the DNA is TGTGCCAGCAGTTACTCGATTGGGGCCGGGGAGCTGTTTTTT. Its protein product is CASSYSIGAGELFF. The chain has TRBV6-2 or TRBV6-3 and TRBJ2-2; D unresolved. CDR3 length: 14 residues. The germline gives CDR1 MNHEY, CDR2 SVGEGT. V shed 0 bases and J shed 6 bases, with 8 bases lying between them.

V usage is TRBV20-1 and J usage is TRBJ2-1, with 13 bases identical to TRBD2. The V gene's germline CDR1 is DFQATT and CDR2 SNEGSKA (reference sequence). Trimming at V came to 6 bases and at J to 9 bases, leaving 11 bases not matched to a gene. This CDR3 has 15 amino acids. CDR3 bases: TGCAGTGCCCATCTAGGGACTAGCGGGAACCTTGAGCAGTTCTTC. Translating gives CSAHLGTSGNLEQFF.

Only a few counts were recorded for this clonotype. This chain links TRBV6-4 with TRBJ2-7; 10 bases align to TRBD1. This CDR3 region has 21 residues. Looked up from germline, CDR1 is MRHNA and CDR2 is SNTAGT. V trimming: 7 bases; J trimming: 3 bases; junction bases outside the gene matches: 27. The CDR3 coding sequence is TGTGCCAGCAAAGCCCTCAGTCCGGGACAGGGGTACCCCAACTACCTCTACGAGCAGTACTTC. This gives the protein CASKALSPGQGYPNYLYEQYF.

On this clonotype itself: Given a much more abundant clone one base away, this may be a read error. The V and J genes are TRBV10-3 and TRBJ2-3; D is unresolved. Per the germline V gene, CDR1 is ENHRY and CDR2 is SYGVKD. This CDR3 contains 13 residues. Deletions cut 10 bases from V and 4 bases from J, with 15 bases between. The CDR3 DNA sequence: TGTGCCAGCAGCGATCAAAACTCAGATACGCAGTATTTT. Residues: CASSDQNSDTQYF.

CDR3 loop: CASSSEGTSVADTQYF. The CDR3 DNA is TGTGCCAGCAGCTCCGAGGGGACTAGCGTGGCAGATACGCAGTATTTT. J is TRBJ2-3 and V is TRBV7-2, with 10 nucleotides matching TRBD2. V was clipped by 4 bases and J by 4 bases; unmatched bases: 8. The CDR3 has 16 amino acids. Germline CDR1 and CDR2: SGHTA and FQGNSA.

This clonotype was seen ten or more times. The chain employs TRBV20-1 and TRBJ2-5; no clear D gene. The CDR3 contains 12 residues. The V end lost 0 bases, the J end lost 3 bases, and 5 bases lay between the germline ends. Germline V gene lookup returns CDR1 DFQATT and CDR2 SNEGSKA (reference sequence). CDR3 coding DNA: TGCAGTGCTAGAGATGGGAAAGAGACCCAGTACTTC. It encodes CSARDGKETQYF.